These 22 T cell receptor beta chains were all obtained from the same sample, sequenced in a study of cytomegalovirus exposure and HLA in healthy donors. A multiplex PCR was run with 60 Vbeta primers and 13 Jbeta primers. The data were produced by immunoSEQ multiplex PCR, yet TCRdb's version contains in-frame clones alone and is incomplete. The data hold fewer than 200,000 clones, with around 75% observed a single time. Sequenced material: PBMCs. Every receptor here comes from a human donor in good health.

The V call is TRBV10-1, the J call TRBJ2-7; 13 bases match TRBD2. Germline values: CDR1 WNHNN, CDR2 SYGVQD (reference sequence). The J segment lost 5 bases and the V segment lost 6 bases, leaving 4 bases of the junction unmatched. This CDR3 has 14 residues. In DNA, the CDR3 is TGCGCCAGCAGGACTAGCGGGGGGCTCGACGAGCAGTACTTC. Protein: CASRTSGGLDEQYF.

This sequence joins TRBV15 and TRBJ2-1, with 8 bases matching TRBD1. Looked up from germline, CDR1 is LNHNV and CDR2 is YYDKDF (reference sequence). CDR3 size: 16 residues. Trimming removed 0 bases from V and 5 bases from J; junction bases left unmatched: 6. The CDR3 sequence is CATSRETPGQDNEQFF. The CDR3 nucleotides are TGTGCCACCAGCAGAGAGACCCCGGGACAGGACAATGAGCAGTTCTTC.

V usage is TRBV27 and J usage is TRBJ2-1; D remains ambiguous. Looked up from germline, CDR1 is MNHEY and CDR2 is SMNVEV (reference sequence). The CDR3 runs 15 residues. V gave up 3 bases and J gave up 2 bases, with 11 bases separating them. CDR3 protein: CASSFGGRPYNEQFF. The CDR3 nucleotides are TGTGCCAGCAGTTTCGGCGGAAGACCCTACAATGAGCAGTTCTTC.

This clone was seen only a few times. The chain uses TRBV9 and TRBJ2-5; 10 bases are a match to TRBD1. The CDR3 is made up of 15 amino acids. With V trimmed by 3 bases and J by 6 bases, 8 bases remained unmatched. Germline V gene sequence: CDR1 SGDLS, CDR2 YYNGEE. The CDR3 region is CASSDPGQGQKTQYF. The CDR3 nucleotides read TGTGCCAGCAGCGATCCGGGACAGGGGCAGAAGACCCAGTACTTC.

On this clone: The sample carries other DNA sequences with the same CDR3. V is TRBV5-1 and J is TRBJ1-6; 9 nucleotides match TRBD1. Germline V gives CDR1 SGHRS, CDR2 YFSETQ. CDR3 length equals 13 residues. J lost 9 bases, V lost 7 bases, and 5 bases had no gene match. CDR3 sequence (DNA): TGCGCCAGCCCCGGACAGGGGCGTTCACCCCTCCACTTT. Its protein is CASPGQGRSPLHF.

The rearrangement joins TRBV5-1 to TRBJ2-5; TRBD1 matches at 7 bases. In germline, CDR1 is SGHRS, CDR2 YFSETQ. V trimming: 4 bases; J trimming: 3 bases; junction bases outside the gene matches: 6. The CDR3 has 14 residues. CDR3 region: CASSRDSAEETQYF. The CDR3 nucleotides are TGCGCCAGCAGCCGGGACAGCGCCGAAGAGACCCAGTACTTC.

This chain connects TRBV7-9 to TRBJ2-5; the match to TRBD2 covers 9 bases. From germline, CDR1 is SEHNR and CDR2 FQNEAQ (reference sequence). This CDR3 comprises 14 residues. V was clipped by 1 base and J by 5 bases; unmatched bases: 2. In DNA, the CDR3 is TGTGCCAGCAGCTTAGGCGGGGGGGTTGAGACCCAGTACTTC. This codes for CASSLGGGVETQYF.

This clone showed up just once. This chain connects TRBV6-1 to TRBJ1-1; a weak D match, TRBD1 (5 bases). Germline CDR1 and CDR2: MNHNS and SASEGT. The V and J ends lost 5 bases and 1 base respectively, with 8 bases between them. The CDR3 length is 13 residues. The CDR3 nucleotides read TGTGCCAGCAGTCAGACAGCGAACACTGAAGCTTTCTTT. This codes for CASSQTANTEAFF.

The CDR3 spells CASSSGRGAYNEQFF. CDR3 nucleotides: TGTGCCAGCAGCTCCGGCCGAGGCGCGTACAATGAGCAGTTCTTC. The chain employs TRBV7-8 and TRBJ2-1; D unclear. Trimming removed 4 bases from V and 4 bases from J, with 14 bases in between. The CDR3 runs 15 residues. Germline assignment: CDR1 SGHVS and CDR2 FQNEAQ.

This chain links TRBV7-2 with TRBJ1-6; 8 bases are a match to TRBD1. The J segment lost 3 bases and the V segment lost 4 bases, leaving 2 bases of the junction unmatched. There are 15 residues in the CDR3. Germline V gives CDR1 SGHTA, CDR2 FQGNSA. CDR3 in DNA: TGTGCCAGCAGCTCAGGACAGGGCTATAATTCACCCCTCCACTTT. It encodes CASSSGQGYNSPLHF.

V gene TRBV4-3 combines with J gene TRBJ2-7, with 7 bases fitting TRBD1. Germline trimming cut 0 bases from V and 1 base from J; bases unmatched to any gene: 9. The germline gives CDR1 LGHNA, CDR2 YSLEER. This CDR3 spans 17 amino acids. CDR3 region: CASSQDRRGRMSYEQYF. The CDR3 DNA reads TGCGCCAGCAGCCAAGATCGAAGGGGGCGTATGTCCTACGAGCAGTACTTC.

The rearrangement joins TRBV5-4 to TRBJ1-1; 10 bases match TRBD1. CDR3 length equals 15 residues. CDR1 and CDR2 from the germline V gene are SGHNT and YYREEE (reference sequence). J lost 4 bases, V lost 4 bases, and 7 bases had no gene match. The CDR3 DNA is TGTGCCAGCAGCCCGGAGGGACAGGGGAGCACTGAAGCTTTCTTT. The encoded protein is CASSPEGQGSTEAFF.

The chain recombines TRBV27 with TRBJ1-2; D is undetermined. Trimming cost V 1 base and J 5 bases, with 14 bases left between them. The CDR3 has 15 residues. Germline loops: CDR1 MNHEY, CDR2 SMNVEV (reference sequence). The CDR3 bases are TGTGCCAGCAGTTTATTCTCTGATGGAGGGTATGGCTACACCTTC. It codes for CASSLFSDGGYGYTF.

The rearrangement links TRBV5-6 to TRBJ1-6; D is unclear. Trimming stripped 4 bases from V and 7 bases from J, with 9 bases between. The CDR3 consists of 13 residues. Germline CDR1 and CDR2: SGHDT and YYEEEE. CDR3 region: CASSLPGNSPLHF. The CDR3 nucleotides read TGTGCCAGCAGCCTGCCGGGGAATTCACCCCTCCACTTT.

This clone was counted a few times. The genes are TRBV11-2 and TRBJ1-2; TRBD1 agrees at 12 bases. This CDR3 is 15 amino acids long. The germline V gene has CDR1 SGHAT and CDR2 FQNNGV. J lost 7 bases, V lost 1 base, and 4 bases had no gene match. CDR3 in DNA: TGTGCCAGCAGCTTAGCGGGACAGGGGGCTGTTGGCTACACCTTC. This sequence encodes CASSLAGQGAVGYTF.

The rearrangement uses TRBV9 and TRBJ1-6; D gene unclear. The V end was cut by 0 bases, the J end by 7 bases, with 8 bases between. The V gene's germline CDR1 is SGDLS and CDR2 YYNGEE. The CDR3 has 14 residues. The CDR3: CASSVGPQNSPLHF. The CDR3 nucleotides are TGTGCCAGCAGCGTAGGGCCGCAAAATTCACCCCTCCACTTT.

The chain is built from TRBV7-9 and TRBJ2-2; the match to TRBD1 covers 8 bases. The germline V gene encodes CDR1 SEHNR and CDR2 FQNEAQ (reference sequence). This CDR3 comprises 16 residues. V was clipped by 5 bases and J by 2 bases; unmatched bases: 7. CDR3 protein: CASSPGQETNTGELFF. Here the CDR3 DNA reads TGTGCCAGCAGCCCGGGACAGGAGACCAACACCGGGGAGCTGTTTTTT.

The rearrangement uses TRBV7-2 and TRBJ2-7, with TRBD2 as a possible D gene (6 bases). CDR3 length equals 15 residues. Looked up from germline, CDR1 is SGHTA and CDR2 is FQGNSA. Trimming took 3 bases from V and 0 from J, leaving 12 bases between them. Here the CDR3 DNA reads TGTGCCAGCAGCTTGGGCGGGGTCAGCTCCTACGAGCAGTACTTC. It encodes CASSLGGVSSYEQYF.

CDR3 coding DNA: TGTGCCAGCAGCTTAACAGGAGGGACAGATACGCAGTATTTT. This translates into CASSLTGGTDTQYF. The chain has TRBV7-2 and TRBJ2-3, with D possibly TRBD2 on 6 matching bases. From germline, CDR1 is SGHTA and CDR2 FQGNSA. V lost 2 bases, J lost 3 bases, and 9 bases lay in between. The CDR3 spans 14 residues.

The V call is TRBV10-1, the J call TRBJ2-3; D may be TRBD1 (6 bases). Germline loops: CDR1 WNHNN, CDR2 SYGVQD (reference sequence). The CDR3 sequence is 13 residues long. Deletions cut 6 bases from V and 3 bases from J, with 10 bases between. CDR3 sequence reads: CASSHRETDTQYF. In DNA, the CDR3 is TGCGCCAGCAGCCACAGGGAAACAGATACGCAGTATTTT.

The chain carries TRBV29-1 and TRBJ2-5; TRBD1 matches at 9 bases. V dropped 2 bases and J dropped 5; count of bases not matched to a gene: 6. The CDR3 has 14 amino acids. The germline gives CDR1 SQVTM, CDR2 ANQGSEA. The CDR3 region is CSVESWDRVETQYF. CDR3 bases: TGCAGCGTTGAATCTTGGGACAGGGTGGAGACCCAGTACTTC. Based on the CDR3 plus reference TRBV29-1 and TRBJ2-5, the full variable domain is SAVISQKPSRDICQRGTSLTIQCQVDSQVTMMFWYRQQPGQSLTLIATANQGSEATYESGFVIDKFPISRPNLTFSTLTVSNMSPEDSSIYLCSVESWDRVETQYFGPGTRLLVL.

This chain joins TRBV9 and TRBJ1-2, with no clear D. This CDR3 comprises 15 residues. Germline CDR1 is SGDLS and CDR2 is YYNGEE. V was pared by 0 bases and J by 5 bases, with 14 bases between. The CDR3 sequence: CASSVGDIFRYGYTF. The CDR3 bases are TGTGCCAGCAGCGTAGGTGACATCTTCCGTTATGGCTACACCTTC.